A single sample gave rise to the 22 T cell receptor beta chains below, sequenced in a study of T cell changes during pregnancy in multiple sclerosis. The protocol was immunoSEQ multiplex PCR, while the TCRdb copy is restricted to in-frame clones and leaves out a portion. The profile shows 40,000 to 45,000 clones, 85% to 95% of them singletons. The sequencing used CD4+ T cells from peripheral blood mononuclear cells, collected in the third trimester of pregnancy. The receptors originated from a female donor with multiple sclerosis, enrolled in a pregnancy study.

The chain carries TRBV19 and TRBJ1-2; 7 nucleotides agree with TRBD1. CDR1 and CDR2 (germline): LNHDA, SQIVND (reference sequence). V dropped 4 bases and J dropped 2; count of bases not matched to a gene: 7. The length of the CDR3 is 15 residues. CDR3 DNA sequence: TGTGCCAGTAGTAGGCGGGACAGTGGAAACTATGGCTACACCTTC. Translated: CASSRRDSGNYGYTF.

This sequence joins TRBV29-1 and TRBJ2-3; 11 bases agree with TRBD2. CDR1 is SQVTM and CDR2 is ANQGSEA in the germline V gene. V gave up 3 bases and J gave up 2 bases; unmatched junction bases: 13. There are 18 residues in the CDR3. Here the CDR3 DNA reads TGCAGCGTTGAGCTACCCCCAGGGACTAGCGGATCCACAGATACGCAGTATTTT. Amino acids: CSVELPPGTSGSTDTQYF.

The chain carries TRBV6-5 and TRBJ1-5; a weak D match, TRBD1 (5 bases). There are 14 residues in the CDR3. CDR1 is MNHEY, CDR2 SVGAGI, per germline. With 2 bases removed from V and 2 bases from J, the gap between germline ends came to 7 bases. CDR3 in DNA: TGTGCCAGCAGTTACGCAGGGCGCAATCAGCCCCAGCATTTT. Translated: CASSYAGRNQPQHF.

The chain joins TRBV29-1 to TRBJ2-5, with D possibly TRBD2 on 5 matching bases. The germline V and J ends were trimmed by 4 bases and 5 bases, with 11 bases remaining between them. This CDR3 comprises 12 residues. Looked up from germline, CDR1 is SQVTM and CDR2 is ANQGSEA. In DNA form, the CDR3 reads TGCAGCGTTGTCAGAGGGCCGGAGACCCAGTACTTC. It specifies CSVVRGPETQYF.

The V and J genes are TRBV5-4 and TRBJ2-5, with 12 bases fitting TRBD1. CDR1 is SGHNT, CDR2 YYREEE, per germline (reference sequence). CDR3 size: 15 residues. Germline trimming cut 0 bases from V and 5 bases from J; bases unmatched to any gene: 2. The CDR3 nucleotides are TGTGCCAGCAGCTTGGGGGACAGGGGGCATGAGACCCAGTACTTC. This translates into CASSLGDRGHETQYF.

This rearrangement joins TRBV5-1 to TRBJ2-7; the match to TRBD1 covers 8 bases. The CDR3 contains 16 residues. CDR1 SGHRS and CDR2 YFSETQ come from the germline V gene. Trimming removed 4 bases from V and 4 bases from J; junction bases left unmatched: 13. The DNA for the CDR3 is TGCGCCAGCAGCCCGGAGGAGAGGACAGGGTTGTACGAGCAGTACTTC. The encoded protein is CASSPEERTGLYEQYF. The variable domain in full, completed from reference TRBV5-1 and TRBJ2-7, reads KAGVTQTPRYLIKTRGQQVTLSCSPISGHRSVSWYQQTPGQGLQFLFEYFSETQRNKGNFPGRFSGRQFSNSRSEMNVSTLELGDSALYLCASSPEERTGLYEQYFGPGTRLTVT.

CDR3 in amino acids: CASRTSQASKYEQYF. CDR3 sequence (DNA): TGTGCCAGCAGGACCTCCCAGGCGAGCAAGTACGAGCAGTACTTC. The chain carries TRBV6-1 and TRBJ2-7; no firm D call. V was shortened by 6 bases and J by 4 bases, with 19 bases between the two germline ends. CDR1 MNHNS and CDR2 SASEGT come from the germline V gene. This CDR3 has 15 amino acids.

The V and J genes are TRBV18 and TRBJ2-5; D is unclear. Trimming shortened V by 2 bases and J by 1 base, and 11 bases separated the two germline ends. CDR1 and CDR2 (germline): KGHSH, LQKENI. The CDR3 is made up of 15 amino acids. CDR3 protein: CASSPSRVPQETQYF. The CDR3 DNA reads TGTGCCAGCTCACCATCCCGGGTCCCCCAAGAGACCCAGTACTTC.

This chain uses TRBV18 with TRBJ2-1; 8 bases are shared with TRBD1. V shed 4 bases and J 9 bases; nucleotides not matched to a gene: 8. Germline CDR1 is KGHSH and CDR2 is LQKENI. The CDR3 loop spans 14 amino acids. The CDR3 region is CASSLQGVLGEQFF. Written as DNA, the CDR3 is TGTGCCAGCTCACTACAGGGGGTGTTGGGTGAGCAGTTCTTC.

The chain has TRBV11-3 and TRBJ2-5; the match to TRBD1 covers 7 bases. With 8 bases clipped from V and 3 bases from J, the junction kept 6 bases outside the gene matches. Per the germline V gene, CDR1 is SGHNT and CDR2 is YENEEA. The CDR3 extends over 13 amino acids. The DNA of the CDR3 is TGTGCCAGCGGGTACCAGGGGGAAGAGACCCAGTACTTC. It yields the protein CASGYQGEETQYF. The whole variable domain, filled in from reference TRBV11-3 and TRBJ2-5, reads EAGVVQSPRYKIIEKKQPVAFWCNPISGHNTLYWYLQNLGQGPELLIRYENEEAVDDSQLPKDRFSAERLKGVDSTLKIQPAELGDSAVYLCASGYQGEETQYFGPGTRLLVL.

The chain recombines TRBV28 with TRBJ2-1; D is perhaps TRBD2 (6 bases). V was pared by 8 bases and J by 8 bases, with 10 bases between. CDR1 and CDR2 (germline): MDHEN, SYDVKM. The CDR3 has 11 amino acids. The CDR3 nucleotides read TGTGCCAGCTGCAGGGACTATGAGCAGTTCTTC. This codes for CASCRDYEQFF.

DNA for the CDR3: TGTGCCAGCTCGGACTTCCGAAATGAAAAACTGTTTTTT. It is translated as CASSDFRNEKLFF. The V gene is TRBV18, the J gene TRBJ1-4; D unresolved. This CDR3 region has 13 residues. V lost 6 bases and J 5 bases, leaving 10 bases between the germline ends. Germline CDR1 and CDR2: KGHSH and LQKENI.

This chain links TRBV5-1 with TRBJ1-2; D possibly corresponds to TRBD1 (6 bases). This CDR3 region has 14 residues. V lost 6 bases, J lost 7 bases, and 19 bases lay in between. Germline values: CDR1 SGHRS, CDR2 YFSETQ. The CDR3 DNA sequence: TGCGCCAGCACTCCGGCCGGGGGGGCGGGTGGCTACACCTTC. This sequence encodes CASTPAGGAGGYTF.

This clone was counted a single time. V is TRBV19 and J is TRBJ1-5; TRBD1 matches at 7 bases. Germline V gene data show CDR1 as LNHDA and CDR2 as SQIVND (reference sequence). Trimming took 5 bases from V and 3 from J; bases not matched to a gene: 7. The CDR3 spans 15 residues. CDR3 loop: CASSGGTELNQPQHF. The CDR3 nucleotides read TGTGCCAGTAGTGGTGGGACAGAACTCAATCAGCCCCAGCATTTT.

J is TRBJ1-4 and V is TRBV5-1, with 8 positions matching TRBD1. The CDR3 totals 15 residues. Germline lookup yields CDR1 SGHRS and CDR2 YFSETQ. V was clipped by 2 bases and J by 6 bases; unmatched bases: 6. The CDR3, as DNA: TGCGCCAGCAGCTTAGAGGCAGGGGGCTATGAAAAACTGTTTTTT. This codes for CASSLEAGGYEKLFF.

The J gene is TRBJ1-2, the V gene TRBV10-2; 8 positions match TRBD1. From germline, CDR1 is WSHSY and CDR2 SAAADI. CDR3 length: 13 residues. The V segment lost 7 bases and the J segment 8 bases; nucleotides outside the gene matches: 9. DNA of the CDR3: TGCGCCAGCAACAGGACAGGGCTAGAGGGCTACACCTTC. Translation: CASNRTGLEGYTF.

The rearrangement joins TRBV2 to TRBJ2-1; TRBD2 matches 9 bases. J was trimmed by 15 bases and V by 7 bases; bases with no gene match: 10. This CDR3 region has 12 residues. The germline CDR1 and CDR2 sequences are SNHLY and FYNNEI. The CDR3 region has the DNA TGTGCCAGCACAGGCGGGGGGGCGGGTGTGTTCTTC. Residues: CASTGGGAGVFF.

The J gene is TRBJ2-7, the V gene TRBV15; 7 nucleotides line up with TRBD1. Germline V gives CDR1 LNHNV, CDR2 YYDKDF (reference sequence). This CDR3 has 16 residues. J lost 0 bases, V lost 1 base, and 6 bases had no gene match. As DNA, the CDR3 is TGTGCCACCAGCAGAGTGGGCAGGGGGAACTCCTACGAGCAGTACTTC. Encoded protein: CATSRVGRGNSYEQYF.

V and J are TRBV28 and TRBJ1-4; D call uncertain. Germline V gives CDR1 MDHEN, CDR2 SYDVKM. V was pared by 6 bases and J by 11 bases, with 16 bases between. The CDR3 has 13 amino acids. CDR3 sequence reads: CASSHNTEFKLFF. The DNA of the CDR3 is TGTGCCAGCAGCCATAATACAGAGTTTAAACTGTTTTTT.

The chain combines TRBV19 with TRBJ1-5, with D maybe TRBD1 (6 bases). CDR1 is LNHDA, CDR2 SQIVND, per germline (reference sequence). The CDR3 spans 15 residues. Trimming removed 1 base at V and 4 bases at J, with 11 bases between. This CDR3 reads CASSIGPTGNQPQHF. The CDR3 DNA is TGTGCCAGTAGTATAGGTCCCACAGGGAATCAGCCCCAGCATTTT.

The V gene is TRBV29-1, the J gene TRBJ1-1; possible D gene TRBD1, 5 bases. V lost 4 bases to trimming and J lost 11 bases, with 14 bases between them. CDR1 and CDR2 (germline): SQVTM, ANQGSEA. The CDR3 loop spans 11 amino acids. In nucleotides, the CDR3 is TGCAGCGTTGCCAGGGTTGAAAATGCTTTCTTT. Its protein is CSVARVENAFF.

This clone has just one count. The rearrangement joins TRBV7-9 to TRBJ1-1; tentative D call: TRBD1 (6 bases). Germline loops: CDR1 SEHNR, CDR2 FQNEAQ (reference sequence). V was pared by 5 bases and J by 10 bases, with 23 bases between. The length of the CDR3 is 15 residues. CDR3: CASSRGAGGASGAFF. As DNA, the CDR3 is TGTGCCAGCAGCCGAGGCGCCGGGGGGGCATCTGGAGCTTTCTTT.